This TCR beta chain derives from a study of blood T cells in healthy people across ages. Germline V gene sequence: CDR1 SQVTM, CDR2 ANQGSEA. The CDR3 is 12 residues long. V shed 4 bases and J shed 5 bases, with 10 bases lying between them. For the second PCR, which ran for 7 to 11 cycles, a sample-barcoded 5' primer and a J-beta primer mix were used. Using its own MiXCR run on the 5' RACE reads, TCRdb lists one record per CDR3 protein. The sample shows over 1,300,000 distinct CDR3 sequences, roughly 60% of them seen only once. The extraction recovered at least 5.5 micrograms of total RNA per sample. This clonotype was seen more than once but under ten times.

This TCR came from a young man in good health. The sequenced sample was blood. J is TRBJ2-3 and V is TRBV29-1, with unresolved D. Here the CDR3 reads CSVGAGRDTQYF. As DNA, the CDR3 is TGCAGCGTTGGTGCCGGTCGAGATACGCAGTATTTT.